The present TCR beta chain was sequenced within a study of T cells in women clearing cervical HPV infection. TCRdb's copy holds only in-frame clones and misses some; the assay was immunoSEQ multiplex PCR. The table for this sample gives tens of thousands of clones. Prevalent HPV16 infections were excluded; only incident single HPV16 infections included. The CDR3 length is 14 residues. Looked up from germline, CDR1 is LGHNA and CDR2 is YNFKEQ. Note on this clone: The target antigen is unknown. The read terminates 3 residues before the CDR3 end, so the remaining end is supplied by the germline J gene.

Whole-study results and caveats: Controls had more TRBV6-7 (approximately 0.15%) than cases (about 0.11%).

This chain links TRBV4-2 with TRBJ2-4; 9 nucleotides align to TRBD2. The TCR comes from a woman between 18 and 75 years old with a cervical HPV16 infection that either progressed to CIN3+ or cleared (not recorded which). Sequencing used blood buffy coat. The CDR3: CASSQDFLAGRQYF. CDR3 bases read: TGTGCCAGCAGCCAAGATTTCCTAGCGGGACGT.